The 29 T cell receptor beta chains reported below all come from one sample, sequenced in a study of beta chain features in type 1 diabetes. The sequenced template was cDNA made from the entire isolated RNA. Method: immunoSEQ multiplex PCR; TCRdb's copy keeps in-frame clones and lacks some. The sample lists some 99,000 clones, approximately 37% occurring once. The sequencing input was stem cell memory CD4+ T cells from blood. The receptors here all came from a woman aged 18-30 years in good health.

The chain recombines TRBV7-9 with TRBJ1-5; D is uncertain. Germline V gene sequence: CDR1 SEHNR, CDR2 FQNEAQ (reference sequence). The CDR3 runs 15 residues. The V and J ends lost 4 bases and 2 bases respectively, with 12 bases between them. The CDR3 loop is CASSSTPGRNQPQHF. In nucleotides, the CDR3 is TGTGCCAGCAGCTCCACCCCCGGTCGCAATCAGCCCCAGCATTTT.

The CDR3, as DNA: TGTGCCAGCAGCTGGGACAGAACAGAAGCTTTCTTT. This codes for CASSWDRTEAFF. This chain connects TRBV11-1 to TRBJ1-1; 7 bases line up with TRBD1. Germline V gene data show CDR1 as SGHAT and CDR2 as FQDESV (reference sequence). V dropped 4 bases and J dropped 8; count of bases not matched to a gene: 4. The CDR3 contains 12 residues.

A few counts support this clone. This chain uses TRBV11-2 with TRBJ2-3; 8 positions agree with TRBD2. Germline trimming cut 5 bases from V and 2 bases from J; bases unmatched to any gene: 18. Germline CDR1 SGHAT, CDR2 FQNNGV. The CDR3 contains 19 residues. CDR3 sequence: CASSPRQRELNNPTDTQYF. The CDR3 DNA is TGTGCCAGCAGCCCCCGGCAGCGGGAGTTAAATAACCCCACAGATACGCAGTATTTT.

The V and J genes are TRBV9 and TRBJ2-1, with a tentative D call TRBD1 (6 bases). The CDR3 is 15 residues long. V lost 3 bases to trimming and J lost 2 bases, with 12 bases between them. Germline CDR1 reads SGDLS; CDR2 reads YYNGEE. The chain's CDR3 is CASSGSGAPYNEQFF. The CDR3 coding sequence is TGTGCCAGCAGCGGGTCAGGGGCGCCCTACAATGAGCAGTTCTTC.

The chain couples TRBV18 to TRBJ1-2; the match to TRBD1 covers 7 bases. J lost 0 bases, V lost 6 bases, and 4 bases had no gene match. CDR3 length: 14 residues. Germline assignment: CDR1 KGHSH and CDR2 LQKENI. The CDR3 protein is CASSGQTANYGYTF. The CDR3 DNA reads as TGTGCCAGCTCGGGACAGACCGCTAACTATGGCTACACCTTC.

The chain recombines TRBV7-2 with TRBJ1-1; D might be TRBD1 (6 bases). The CDR3 runs to 11 residues. Germline-derived CDR1 and CDR2 are SGHTA and FQGNSA. Trimming pared 9 bases from V and 6 bases from J, leaving 11 bases between. The chain's CDR3 is CASRQAAEAFF. The CDR3 DNA reads as TGTGCCAGTAGACAGGCGGCTGAAGCTTTCTTT.

A few counts support this clone. The chain uses TRBV7-9 and TRBJ2-7; 16 nucleotides align to TRBD2. Germline V lookup: CDR1 SEHNR, CDR2 FQNEAQ (reference sequence). This CDR3 has 17 amino acids. V shed 5 bases and J 2 bases; nucleotides not matched to a gene: 6. The CDR3 reads CASSKAGTSGGAYEQYF. CDR3 DNA: TGTGCCAGCAGCAAGGCCGGGACTAGCGGGGGGGCCTACGAGCAGTACTTC.

J is TRBJ1-1 and V is TRBV18; no clear D. The CDR3 runs to 14 residues. Germline V lookup: CDR1 KGHSH, CDR2 LQKENI. V was trimmed by 0 bases and J by 1 base, leaving 6 bases between them. CDR3 DNA: TGTGCCAGCTCACCACCGGCAGGGAACACTGAAGCTTTCTTT. Its protein is CASSPPAGNTEAFF.

This clone turned up a few times. The genes are TRBV7-9 and TRBJ2-2, with D uncertain. Trimming cost V 0 bases and J 6 bases, with 11 bases left between them. The germline V gene has CDR1 SEHNR and CDR2 FQNEAQ (reference sequence). This CDR3 contains 15 residues. CDR3 in amino acids: CASSLALRSSGELFF. The CDR3 DNA sequence: TGTGCCAGCAGCTTAGCGCTACGGAGTTCCGGGGAGCTGTTTTTT.

This CDR3 reads CASSLGGWTFSGYTF. The CDR3 DNA sequence: TGTGCCAGCAGCTTAGGGGGCTGGACCTTCAGTGGCTACACCTTC. The V gene is TRBV7-8, the J gene TRBJ1-2, with D possibly being TRBD1 (5 bases). Between the trimmed V and J ends, which lost 1 base and 7 bases, there was a span of 16 bases. Germline CDR1 is SGHVS and CDR2 is FQNEAQ. This CDR3 comprises 15 residues.

CDR3 residues: CASSQTGALNTGELFF. CDR3 DNA sequence: TGTGCCAGCTCTCAAACAGGTGCCCTGAACACCGGGGAGCTGTTTTTT. The V and J genes are TRBV18 and TRBJ2-2; TRBD1 might be the D (5 bases). Germline V CDR1 and CDR2: KGHSH, LQKENI. This CDR3 spans 16 amino acids. Trimming cost V 6 bases and J 1 base, with 15 bases left between them.

This chain joins TRBV5-4 and TRBJ2-7, with TRBD1 matching 10 bases. Trimming at V came to 4 bases and at J to 6 bases, leaving 13 bases not matched to a gene. CDR3 length equals 16 residues. CDR1 and CDR2 from the germline V gene are SGHNT and YYREEE (reference sequence). CDR3 sequence (DNA): TGTGCCAGCAGCGCAGGCACCGGGACAGGGGACCGCGAGCAGTACTTC. Its protein is CASSAGTGTGDREQYF.

This clone was seen once. The rearrangement links TRBV5-4 to TRBJ1-2; D not resolved. This CDR3 has 15 residues. Trimming took off 0 bases at V and 5 bases at J, with 14 bases between the two ends. The germline V gene encodes CDR1 SGHNT and CDR2 YYREEE (reference sequence). CDR3 region: CASSLEPGRGYGYTF. The CDR3, as DNA: TGTGCCAGCAGCTTGGAGCCGGGGAGAGGGTATGGCTACACCTTC. Complete variable domain (other parts from reference TRBV5-4 and TRBJ1-2): ETGVTQSPTHLIKTRGQQVTLRCSSQSGHNTVSWYQQALGQGPQFIFQYYREEENGRGNFPPRFSGLQFPNYSSELNVNALELDDSALYLCASSLEPGRGYGYTFGSGTRLTVV.

This clone was detected ten times or more. The V call is TRBV29-1, the J call TRBJ2-5, with a weak D call TRBD1 (5 bases). V gave up 4 bases and J gave up 2 bases, with 8 bases separating them. This CDR3 has 12 amino acids. Germline values: CDR1 SQVTM, CDR2 ANQGSEA. The CDR3 reads CSVVYRQETQYF. The CDR3 nucleotides are TGCAGCGTTGTGTACAGGCAAGAGACCCAGTACTTC.

The rearrangement links TRBV30 to TRBJ1-2, with D hard to call. The CDR3 covers 12 residues. Germline CDR1 GTSNPN, CDR2 SVGIG (reference sequence). Trimming cost V 0 bases and J 5 bases, with 7 bases left between them. In nucleotides, the CDR3 is TGTGCCTGGAGTGTAGTGAGGTATGGCTACACCTTC. This sequence encodes CAWSVVRYGYTF.

This clone was observed a handful of times. The gene calls are TRBV4-3 and TRBJ2-7; 10 positions match TRBD1. Per germline, CDR1 LGHNA and CDR2 YSLEER. With V trimmed by 4 bases and J by 4 bases, 13 bases remained unmatched. This CDR3 has 17 amino acids. In DNA form, the CDR3 reads TGCGCCAGCAGCCTGAGACAGGGGGCTCTTTCGGGGTACGAGCAGTACTTC. This sequence encodes CASSLRQGALSGYEQYF.

This clone occurred once. V gene TRBV5-1 combines with J gene TRBJ2-7, with TRBD2 identical over 13 bases. The junction had 7 bases not matched to a gene; V was cut back by 0 bases and J by 7 bases. The germline V gene has CDR1 SGHRS and CDR2 YFSETQ. The CDR3 is 16 residues long. The CDR3 DNA follows: TGCGCCAGCAGCTTGGCTGTCAGGGGACTAGCGGGAGAGCAGTACTTC. Translated, it gives CASSLAVRGLAGEQYF.

The sample holds a few counts of this clone. The junction departs from the called germline gene at one end, perhaps through a read error. The gene calls are TRBV5-4 and TRBJ2-6; 7 bases are a match to TRBD2. Germline assignment: CDR1 SGHNT and CDR2 YYREEE (reference sequence). The CDR3 consists of 15 residues. This CDR3 is CASSPVLGGVNVLTF. In nucleotides, the CDR3 is TGTGCCAGCAGCCCGGTCCTGGGAGGGGTCAACGTCCTGACTTTC. Combining the CDR3 with reference TRBV5-4 and TRBJ2-6 gives the whole variable domain ETGVTQSPTHLIKTRGQQVTLRCSSQSGHNTVSWYQQALGQGPQFIFQYYREEENGRGNFPPRFSGLQFPNYSSELNVNALELDDSALYLCASSPVLGGVNVLTFGAGSRLTVL.

This clone appeared a few times. V is TRBV2 and J is TRBJ1-2; D unclear. The CDR3 sequence is 11 residues long. Germline V gene data show CDR1 as SNHLY and CDR2 as FYNNEI. V was shortened by 7 bases and J by 7 bases, with 10 bases between the two germline ends. The CDR3: CASTYHGGYTF. In DNA form, the CDR3 reads TGTGCCAGCACGTACCACGGTGGCTACACCTTC.

The V and J genes are TRBV27 and TRBJ2-3, with 7 nucleotides matching TRBD2. CDR3 length: 13 amino acids. Per the germline V gene, CDR1 is MNHEY and CDR2 is SMNVEV (reference sequence). J lost 5 bases, V lost 5 bases, and 4 bases had no gene match. CDR3 region: CASSRGLVDTQYF. The CDR3 DNA is TGTGCCAGCAGTCGAGGACTAGTAGATACGCAGTATTTT.

In DNA form, the CDR3 reads TGCGCCAGCAGCTTGTTTCTAGCGGGAGAAGGGGAGCAGTACTTC. Translated, it gives CASSLFLAGEGEQYF. V is TRBV5-1 and J is TRBJ2-7; 10 nucleotides line up with TRBD2. Germline V gene lookup returns CDR1 SGHRS and CDR2 YFSETQ. This CDR3 has 15 amino acids. J lost 7 bases, V lost 1 base, and 8 bases had no gene match.

This rearrangement joins TRBV19 to TRBJ1-1; the match to TRBD1 covers 7 bases. The ends lost 3 bases at V and 8 bases at J; junction bases unmatched: 15. CDR1 is LNHDA, CDR2 SQIVND, per germline (reference sequence). This CDR3 region has 16 residues. CDR3 DNA: TGTGCCAGTAGTATTGTCAACAGGGGTTTACGGAGCGAAGCTTTCTTT. The encoded protein is CASSIVNRGLRSEAFF. Variable domain in full (rest from reference TRBV19 and TRBJ1-1): DGGITQSPKYLFRKEGQNVTLSCEQNLNHDAMYWYRQDPGQGLRLIYYSQIVNDFQKGDIAEGYSVSREKKESFPLTVTSAQKNPTAFYLCASSIVNRGLRSEAFFGQGTRLTVV.

This clone was seen only a few times. This sample includes further DNA sequences coding for the same CDR3. The chain uses TRBV7-2 and TRBJ2-7; weak D call: TRBD2 (6 bases). The CDR3 length is 14 residues. Per the germline V gene, CDR1 is SGHTA and CDR2 is FQGNSA. The ends were cut back, 7 bases at V and 0 bases at J, with 13 bases in the middle. CDR3 coding DNA: TGTGCCAGCACCAATCTCGGGAGCTCCTACGAGCAGTACTTC. Translation: CASTNLGSSYEQYF.

This clone was observed a handful of times. This rearrangement joins TRBV28 to TRBJ2-7; 14 bases match TRBD2. The V and J ends lost 4 bases and 4 bases, in that order; junction bases with no gene match: 12. Germline CDR1 MDHEN, CDR2 SYDVKM. The CDR3 has 18 residues. The CDR3 here is CASSSGLAGGPEQYEQYF. The DNA for the CDR3 is TGTGCCAGCAGTTCCGGACTAGCGGGGGGCCCAGAGCAGTACGAGCAGTACTTC.

The chain links TRBV7-2 to TRBJ2-5; D gene uncertain. Germline lookup yields CDR1 SGHTA and CDR2 FQGNSA. This CDR3 is built from 11 residues. Trimming shortened V by 5 bases and J by 11 bases, and 12 bases separated the two germline ends. CDR3 residues: CASSPLREQYF. The CDR3 nucleotides are TGTGCCAGCAGCCCCCTACGAGAACAGTACTTC.

This clone has just a few counts. The chain carries TRBV9 and TRBJ2-2, with 7 positions matching TRBD2. Germline assignment: CDR1 SGDLS and CDR2 YYNGEE. The trim removed 3 bases at V and 4 bases at J, leaving 3 bases unmatched. The CDR3 runs 14 residues. CDR3 amino acids: CASSASGLTGELFF. The CDR3 region has the DNA TGTGCCAGCAGCGCTAGCGGCCTCACCGGGGAGCTGTTTTTT.

This sequence joins TRBV7-9 and TRBJ1-3, with 7 bases matching TRBD1. CDR1 is SEHNR, CDR2 FQNEAQ, per germline (reference sequence). The CDR3 contains 15 residues. J was trimmed by 4 bases and V by 5 bases; bases with no gene match: 8. The DNA of the CDR3 is TGTGCCAGCAGCCCACAGGGGCTATGGGGAAACACCATATATTTT. It codes for CASSPQGLWGNTIYF.

This clone turned up a few times. CDR3 in amino acids: CASSRTFTDTQYF. The CDR3 bases are TGCGCCAGCAGCCGAACATTCACAGATACGCAGTATTTT. This rearrangement joins TRBV4-3 to TRBJ2-3; D remains ambiguous. V was cut by 4 bases and J by 2 bases, with 7 bases left in between. CDR1 LGHNA and CDR2 YSLEER come from the germline V gene. The CDR3 contains 13 residues.

The chain is built from TRBV28 and TRBJ2-5; 11 bases map to TRBD2. This CDR3 has 13 amino acids. Trimming removed 8 bases from V and 6 bases from J; junction bases left unmatched: 5. Germline V CDR1 and CDR2: MDHEN, SYDVKM. The CDR3 bases are TGTGCCAGCCGGACTAGCGGGTATAAGACCCAGTACTTC. This gives the protein CASRTSGYKTQYF.